These 20 T cell receptor beta chains were all obtained from the same sample, sequenced in a study of T-cell reconstitution after alpha-beta-depleted transplantation in children. Construction of the TCRbeta library involved unique molecular identifiers. Each CDR3 protein is one row after TCRdb ran MiXCR on the PCR reads. The sample lists 200,000 to 250,000 distinct CDR3 sequences; about 7% were seen once. The specimen was PBMCs, collected before TCRalphabeta/CD19-depleted stem cell transplant. These receptors all stem from a boy aged 2 to 9 with acute lymphoblastic leukemia, due to receive a stem cell transplant.

Many counts were recorded for this clonotype. V usage is TRBV20-1 and J usage is TRBJ2-3, with D unclear. V lost 2 bases to trimming and J lost 4 bases, with 7 bases between them. CDR1 and CDR2 from the germline V gene are DFQATT and SNEGSKA (reference sequence). This CDR3 is 12 amino acids long. The CDR3 reads CSARLGPDTQYF. CDR3 in DNA: TGCAGTGCTAGATTAGGACCAGATACGCAGTATTTT.

This clonotype was detected a few times. This rearrangement joins TRBV20-1 to TRBJ1-2; TRBD1 aligns across 8 bases. The CDR3 sequence is 13 residues long. Germline assignment: CDR1 DFQATT and CDR2 SNEGSKA (reference sequence). With 4 bases clipped from V and 8 bases from J, the junction kept 9 bases outside the gene matches. CDR3 residues: CSAILDRGWGYTF. For the CDR3, the DNA is TGCAGTGCTATCCTCGACAGGGGCTGGGGCTACACCTTC.

The J gene is TRBJ1-6, the V gene TRBV5-4; D is ambiguous. V was pared by 4 bases and J by 1 base, with 3 bases between. Germline V gene sequence: CDR1 SGHNT, CDR2 YYREEE (reference sequence). The CDR3 is 13 amino acids. The CDR3 DNA follows: TGTGCCAGCAGCCCATCCTATAATTCACCCCTCCACTTT. Its translation: CASSPSYNSPLHF.

The J gene is TRBJ2-2, the V gene TRBV5-1; tentative D call: TRBD1 (6 bases). Germline CDR1 and CDR2: SGHRS and YFSETQ. CDR3 length: 13 residues. Trimming took 2 bases from V and 7 from J, leaving 9 bases between them. CDR3: CASSLTGSGELFF. The CDR3 nucleotides read TGCGCCAGCAGCTTAACAGGGAGCGGGGAGCTGTTTTTT.

This clonotype occurred many times. The chain links TRBV20-1 to TRBJ2-5; TRBD2 is a possible D gene (5 bases). The CDR3 length is 14 residues. The germline V gene encodes CDR1 DFQATT and CDR2 SNEGSKA (reference sequence). Between the trimmed V and J ends, which lost 3 bases and 1 base, there was a span of 12 bases. CDR3 protein: CSASPGLSQETQYF. In DNA form, the CDR3 reads TGCAGTGCTAGTCCAGGACTGAGCCAAGAGACCCAGTACTTC.

This chain links TRBV19 with TRBJ1-1; tentatively, D is TRBD1 (5 bases). The CDR3 has 16 residues. Germline CDR1 LNHDA, CDR2 SQIVND (reference sequence). Trimming cost V 4 bases and J 2 bases, with 17 bases left between them. The CDR3 loop reads CASSRPPEGLNTEAFF. The CDR3 DNA reads as TGTGCCAGTAGTAGGCCCCCAGAGGGACTCAACACTGAAGCTTTCTTT.

This rearrangement joins TRBV7-6 to TRBJ1-1, with a weak D call TRBD1 (5 bases). Germline CDR1 SGHVS, CDR2 FNYEAQ. The CDR3 is 16 amino acids. V shed 1 base and J shed 8 bases, with 20 bases lying between them. Here the CDR3 reads CASSLGGPSRKKEAFF. CDR3 in DNA: TGTGCCAGCAGCTTAGGGGGCCCGAGCAGGAAGAAAGAAGCTTTCTTT.

This clonotype was detected many times. V and J are TRBV29-1 and TRBJ2-7; 7 bases agree with TRBD2. J gave up 1 base and V 2 bases, and 5 bases lay outside the gene matches. CDR3 length: 14 residues. The V gene's germline CDR1 is SQVTM and CDR2 ANQGSEA. The CDR3 loop is CSVERRGSSYEQYF. CDR3 coding DNA: TGCAGCGTTGAAAGGCGCGGGAGTTCCTACGAGCAGTACTTC.

This clonotype was detected ten times or more. This sequence joins TRBV6-5 and TRBJ1-5; a possible D gene is TRBD1 (5 bases). The V end lost 2 bases, the J end lost 7 bases, and 15 bases lay between the germline ends. The CDR3 covers 15 residues. CDR1 is MNHEY, CDR2 SVGAGI, per germline. CDR3 in DNA: TGTGCCAGCAGTTACGTTACAGGTATCGGGCAGCCCCAGCATTTT. Amino acids: CASSYVTGIGQPQHF.

The rearrangement uses TRBV28 and TRBJ1-2, with 8 bases identical to TRBD1. V dropped 6 bases and J dropped 4; count of bases not matched to a gene: 7. The CDR3 loop spans 14 amino acids. Germline lookup yields CDR1 MDHEN and CDR2 SYDVKM. The CDR3 region is CASRLQGGSYGYTF. The CDR3 DNA follows: TGTGCCAGCAGGCTACAGGGGGGTAGCTATGGCTACACCTTC.

The chain combines TRBV28 with TRBJ2-5, with 9 bases that match TRBD2. Germline CDR1 and CDR2: MDHEN and SYDVKM. This CDR3 has 16 residues. Unmatched junction bases numbered 7, after V lost 5 bases and J lost 0 bases. This CDR3 is CASSPLPSGDQETQYF. The CDR3 nucleotides read TGTGCCAGCAGTCCGTTGCCTAGCGGGGACCAAGAGACCCAGTACTTC.

Only one count was recorded for this clonotype. The V gene is TRBV20-1, the J gene TRBJ2-6, with 7 bases matching TRBD1. In germline, CDR1 is DFQATT, CDR2 SNEGSKA (reference sequence). CDR3 length: 16 amino acids. This chain's CDR3 is CCFPGQRHSGANVLTF. The CDR3 nucleotides read TGCTGCTTCCCGGGACAGCGACACTCTGGGGCCAACGTCCTGACTTTC.

This clonotype has at least ten counts. V and J are TRBV28 and TRBJ2-5, with D uncertain. Germline CDR1 is MDHEN and CDR2 is SYDVKM. The V and J ends lost 3 bases and 5 bases respectively, with 4 bases between them. The CDR3 has 11 amino acids. Here the CDR3 DNA reads TGTGCCAGCAGTTTCTGGGAGACCCAGTACTTC. Its translation: CASSFWETQYF.

There are many counts of this clonotype. The V gene is TRBV6-2 or TRBV6-3, the J gene TRBJ2-1, with 10 nucleotides matching TRBD2. The CDR3 totals 15 residues. Germline V lookup: CDR1 MNHEY, CDR2 SVGEGT. The J segment lost 8 bases and the V segment lost 6 bases, leaving 10 bases of the junction unmatched. CDR3 nucleotide sequence: TGTGCCAGCAGAGAGCATACTAGCGGGAAGGATGAGCAGTTCTTC. As protein: CASREHTSGKDEQFF.

This clonotype showed up many times. The chain uses TRBV29-1 and TRBJ2-2, with 9 bases that match TRBD2. The CDR3 totals 15 residues. V lost 3 bases to trimming and J lost 2 bases; unmatched junction nucleotides: 4. Germline CDR1 SQVTM, CDR2 ANQGSEA. In DNA form, the CDR3 reads TGCAGCGTTGACCTAGCGGGAACCAACACCGGGGAGCTGTTTTTT. Protein: CSVDLAGTNTGELFF.

J is TRBJ2-4 and V is TRBV7-9, with D maybe TRBD1 (6 bases). CDR1 is SEHNR, CDR2 FQNEAQ, per germline (reference sequence). The CDR3 is made up of 14 amino acids. With 4 bases removed from V and 4 bases from J, the gap between germline ends came to 11 bases. The CDR3 bases are TGTGCCAGCAGCTCCCCAGGGGCGAAAAACATTCAGTACTTC. Its protein product is CASSSPGAKNIQYF. The whole variable domain, remainder taken from reference TRBV7-9 and TRBJ2-4, is DTGVSQNPRHKITKRGQNVTFRCDPISEHNRLYWYRQTLGQGPEFLTYFQNEAQLEKSRLLSDRFSAERPKGSFSTLEIQRTEQGDSAMYLCASSSPGAKNIQYFGAGTRLSVL.

This clonotype came up many times. The chain joins TRBV4-2 to TRBJ2-1, with TRBD1 identical over 7 bases. Germline assignment: CDR1 LGHNA and CDR2 YNFKEQ. V dropped 4 bases and J dropped 7; count of bases not matched to a gene: 10. This CDR3 has 15 residues. This chain's CDR3 is CASSRDDRVGNEQFF. CDR3 bases: TGTGCCAGCAGCCGAGACGACAGGGTGGGGAATGAGCAGTTCTTC.

V is TRBV7-9 and J is TRBJ2-6; the D is unclear. V lost 3 bases and J lost 0, with 3 bases in between. The germline V gene has CDR1 SEHNR and CDR2 FQNEAQ (reference sequence). The CDR3 is made up of 14 amino acids. The CDR3 bases are TGTGCCAGCAGCTTCGTCTCTGGGGCCAACGTCCTGACTTTC. This sequence encodes CASSFVSGANVLTF.

This clonotype was seen ten or more times. The gene calls are TRBV29-1 and TRBJ2-2; TRBD1 matches at 7 bases. Germline trimming cut 7 bases from V and 7 bases from J; bases unmatched to any gene: 12. The germline V gene encodes CDR1 SQVTM and CDR2 ANQGSEA. The CDR3 consists of 14 residues. DNA of the CDR3: TGCAGCGCTTATACAGGGGTGGTACGCGGGGAGCTGTTTTTT. Residues: CSAYTGVVRGELFF.

In its sample, this clonotype was seen a few times. This chain connects TRBV6-1 to TRBJ1-2, with 8 bases lining up with TRBD1. The length of the CDR3 is 15 residues. V lost 4 bases and J lost 5; bases outside the gene matches: 9. The germline V gene encodes CDR1 MNHNS and CDR2 SASEGT. CDR3 in amino acids: CASSAQGVKGYGYTF. The CDR3 DNA follows: TGTGCCAGCAGTGCACAGGGGGTGAAGGGATATGGCTACACCTTC.